The present T cell receptor (beta chain) was sequenced within a study of T cell changes during pregnancy in multiple sclerosis. TCRdb keeps only in-frame clones here, not all; method: immunoSEQ multiplex PCR. The profile shows some 29,000 clones, over 80% of them singletons. Trimming pared 5 bases from V and 8 bases from J, leaving 10 bases between. The CDR3 consists of 12 residues. Germline-derived CDR1 and CDR2 are MGHDK and SYGVNS. The V call is TRBV25-1, the J call TRBJ2-1, with D tentatively TRBD1 (5 bases). Sample: CD8+ T cells from peripheral blood mononuclear cells, taken before pregnancy. The sequence was obtained from a female donor with multiple sclerosis, enrolled in a pregnancy study. CDR3 in amino acids: CASSFIGDEQFF. Here the CDR3 DNA reads TGTGCCAGCAGTTTCATAGGGGATGAGCAGTTCTTC.